These T cell receptor beta chains were read from a single sample in a study. TCRdb ran MiXCR on the RT-PCR reads and lists one entry per CDR3 protein. The sample lists about 680,000 distinct CDR3 sequences, 14% occurring once. The sample taken for sequencing was memory CD4+ T cells from blood. These TCRs come from a female donor in good health, serving as a healthy control. Each CDR3 is given with its conserved first and last residue. D genes are given only for firm matches. Clone size, where shown, is once, few, many, or a class for clones that have expanded.

D gene: -
J gene: TRBJ2-5
clone size: few
V gene: TRBV20-1
CDR3 protein: CSAEGGADKTQYF
CDR3 DNA: TGCAGTGCCGAGGGGGGGGCTGACAAGACCCAGTACTTC

D gene: TRBD1
J gene: TRBJ1-6
clone size: -
V gene: TRBV25-1
CDR3 protein: CASSEWDRDPYNSPLHF
CDR3 DNA: TGTGCCAGCAGTGAATGGGACAGGGACCCCTATAATTCACCCCTCCACTTT

D gene: TRBD2
J gene: TRBJ2-3
clone size: many
V gene: TRBV29-1
CDR3 protein: CSVGAVGGGGLADTQYF
CDR3 DNA: TGCAGCGTCGGAGCGGTGGGTGGCGGGGGACTGGCAGATACGCAGTATTTT

D gene: -
J gene: TRBJ2-7
clone size: few
V gene: TRBV5-1
CDR3 protein: CASSLSGTATYEQYF
CDR3 DNA: TGCGCCAGCAGCCTATCCGGGACGGCCACCTACGAGCAGTACTTC

D gene: -
J gene: TRBJ2-3
clone size: few
V gene: TRBV5-4
CDR3 protein: CASSLGSGGYTDTQYF
CDR3 DNA: TGTGCCAGCAGCTTGGGGTCAGGTGGCTACACAGATACGCAGTATTTT

D gene: -
J gene: TRBJ1-1
clone size: many
V gene: TRBV29-1
CDR3 protein: CSARGGQLGTFF
CDR3 DNA: TGCAGCGCACGGGGGGGACAACTCGGAACTTTCTTT

D gene: -
J gene: TRBJ1-5
clone size: -
V gene: TRBV6-1
CDR3 protein: CASRDPPDPQHF
CDR3 DNA: TGTGCCAGCAGGGACCCCCCTGATCCCCAGCATTTT

D gene: TRBD2
J gene: TRBJ2-3
clone size: few
V gene: TRBV5-6
CDR3 protein: CASSLFSGGATDTQYF
CDR3 DNA: TGTGCCAGCAGCCTCTTTAGCGGGGGGGCCACAGATACGCAGTATTTT

D gene: -
J gene: TRBJ2-7
clone size: -
V gene: TRBV6-6
CDR3 protein: CASSYGVRPYEQYF
CDR3 DNA: TGTGCCAGCAGTTACGGAGTGCGGCCTTACGAGCAGTACTTC

D gene: -
J gene: TRBJ1-1
clone size: -
V gene: TRBV28
CDR3 protein: CASALGGLHTEAFF
CDR3 DNA: TGTGCCAGCGCCCTTGGGGGGCTGCACACTGAAGCTTTCTTT

D gene: -
J gene: TRBJ2-5
clone size: -
V gene: TRBV20-1
CDR3 protein: CSGASAQETQYF
CDR3 DNA: TGCAGTGGCGCTAGCGCCCAAGAGACCCAGTACTTC

D gene: TRBD2
J gene: TRBJ2-1
clone size: few
V gene: TRBV7-6
CDR3 protein: CASSQLAGLPVGQTEQFF
CDR3 DNA: TGTGCCAGCAGCCAACTAGCGGGACTTCCCGTCGGACAGACTGAGCAGTTCTTC

D gene: -
J gene: TRBJ2-3
clone size: few
V gene: TRBV20-1
CDR3 protein: CSARDGSTGVTDTQYF
CDR3 DNA: TGCAGTGCTAGAGACGGTTCCACGGGGGTAACAGATACGCAGTATTTT

D gene: TRBD1
J gene: TRBJ2-1
clone size: -
V gene: TRBV29-1
CDR3 protein: CSVARTGGGGNEQFF
CDR3 DNA: TGCAGCGTTGCCAGGACAGGGGGCGGGGGCAATGAGCAGTTCTTC

D gene: TRBD2
J gene: TRBJ2-1
clone size: few
V gene: TRBV7-8
CDR3 protein: CASSPLAGRVQFF
CDR3 DNA: TGTGCCAGCAGCCCCCTAGCGGGGAGGGTGCAGTTCTTC